This TCR beta chain was captured in a study of shared T cell receptors in the human thymus. The germline CDR1 and CDR2 sequences are SGHDT and YYEEEE. Trimming shortened V by 2 bases and J by 0 bases, and 21 bases separated the two germline ends. The CDR3 contains 19 residues. Using immunoSEQ multiplex PCR, the repertoire was profiled, and TCRdb retains in-frame clones only, with some absent. The data show 650,000 to 950,000 clones, with roughly 85% seen just once and about 0.011% held by the top ten. This sample also appeared in a second study, on human thymus T cells. As that study records: Corrective surgery for congenital heart defects was being performed on the healthy Finnish infants who were the donors. Apparent bias marked the V and J gene usage of thymic and blood repertoires.

Material for sequencing was thymocytes. This receptor was taken from a girl less than two years old with a congenital heart defect. The chain joins TRBV5-6 to TRBJ1-3, with D possibly being TRBD1 (6 bases). CDR3 DNA: TGTGCCAGCAGCTTATGTGTAGGGAGAGGGGGTAACTCTGGAAACACCATATATTTT. Amino acids: CASSLCVGRGGNSGNTIYF.